This passage covers 18 T cell receptor beta chains from one sample sequenced in a study of control samples from healthy donors and cancer patients. Sequencing was performed with immunoSEQ multiplex PCR; in TCRdb, only in-frame clones are kept and a portion is missing. The repertoire includes about 42,000 clones, around four fifths of them detected once, and roughly 50% sits in the top ten. Sequencing was done on a sample of blood. Receptors were obtained from a man aged 60 to 75 in good health.

This clone was detected once. This chain joins TRBV9 and TRBJ1-5; TRBD1 matches at 7 bases. The CDR3 has 15 residues. With V trimmed by 2 bases and J by 3 bases, 5 bases remained unmatched. Germline V gene lookup returns CDR1 SGDLS and CDR2 YYNGEE. In DNA, the CDR3 is TGTGCCAGCAGCGTCTCCGGGACAGACAATCAGCCCCAGCATTTT. Protein product: CASSVSGTDNQPQHF.

The rearrangement links TRBV6-1 to TRBJ1-1; the D is unclear. V was clipped by 1 base and J by 3 bases, with 9 bases between them. Germline CDR1 MNHNS, CDR2 SASEGT. This CDR3 has 14 residues. The CDR3 nucleotides read TGTGCCAGCAGTGAAGGCCCCAGCTACACTGAAGCTTTCTTT. Protein product: CASSEGPSYTEAFF.

The chain recombines TRBV7-2 with TRBJ2-5; 10 bases are a match to TRBD2. Trimming removed 4 bases from V and 4 bases from J; junction bases left unmatched: 6. Germline lookup yields CDR1 SGHTA and CDR2 FQGNSA. The CDR3 loop spans 15 amino acids. The CDR3 reads CASSSSGSNAETQYF. CDR3 coding DNA: TGTGCCAGCAGCTCTAGCGGGAGTAATGCAGAGACCCAGTACTTC. Complete variable domain (other parts from reference TRBV7-2 and TRBJ2-5): GAGVSQSPSNKVTEKGKDVELRCDPISGHTALYWYRQSLGQGLEFLIYFQGNSAPDKSGLPSDRFSAERTGGSVSTLTIQRTQQEDSAVYLCASSSSGSNAETQYFGPGTRLLVL.

This clone showed up just a few times. The CDR3 sequence is CASSPQTGSHGYTF. In DNA form, the CDR3 reads TGTGCCAGCTCACCCCAGACAGGGTCGCATGGCTACACCTTC. This rearrangement joins TRBV18 to TRBJ1-2, with 7 bases that match TRBD1. CDR1 KGHSH and CDR2 LQKENI come from the germline V gene. CDR3 length: 14 amino acids. Trimming removed 3 bases from V and 6 bases from J; junction bases left unmatched: 7.

V and J are TRBV14 and TRBJ1-2, with TRBD1 identical over 9 bases. Losses at the gene ends were 6 bases for V and 5 bases for J; bases not matched to a gene: 10. CDR3 size: 15 residues. Germline V gene lookup returns CDR1 SGHDN and CDR2 FVKESK. CDR3: CASSHTGGAGYGYTF. Here the CDR3 DNA reads TGTGCCAGCAGTCATACAGGGGGCGCGGGGTATGGCTACACCTTC.

This chain joins TRBV24-1 and TRBJ1-2, with a possible D match to TRBD1 (5 bases). Between the trimmed V and J ends, which lost 4 bases and 2 bases, there was a span of 10 bases. Germline-derived CDR1 and CDR2 are KGHDR and SFDVKD. The CDR3 is 14 residues long. The DNA for the CDR3 is TGTGCCACCAGTGAGCAGGGACGAAACTATGGCTACACCTTC. Amino acids: CATSEQGRNYGYTF.

This sequence joins TRBV6-5 and TRBJ1-2; 8 bases are a match to TRBD1. From germline, CDR1 is MNHEY and CDR2 SVGAGI. V shed 6 bases, J shed 4 bases, and the junction held 7 bases outside the gene matches. The CDR3 runs 14 residues. In DNA form, the CDR3 reads TGTGCCAGCAGGCCGGGACAGGAATTCTATGGCTACACCTTC. Its translation is CASRPGQEFYGYTF.

The chain joins TRBV5-1 to TRBJ2-7; the match to TRBD1 covers 10 bases. From germline, CDR1 is SGHRS and CDR2 YFSETQ. With V trimmed by 5 bases and J by 3 bases, 5 bases remained unmatched. This CDR3 is built from 14 residues. The CDR3 region has the DNA TGCGCCAGCAGTTTTGGGACAGGGGACTACGAGCAGTACTTC. It yields the protein CASSFGTGDYEQYF. Supplemented by reference TRBV5-1 and TRBJ2-7, the full variable domain reads KAGVTQTPRYLIKTRGQQVTLSCSPISGHRSVSWYQQTPGQGLQFLFEYFSETQRNKGNFPGRFSGRQFSNSRSEMNVSTLELGDSALYLCASSFGTGDYEQYFGPGTRLTVT.

The gene calls are TRBV13 and TRBJ1-5, with no clear D. The germline V gene has CDR1 PRHDT and CDR2 FYEKMQ (reference sequence). This CDR3 region has 14 residues. V was pared by 5 bases and J by 1 base, with 9 bases between. CDR3 coding DNA: TGTGCCAGCAGCGCCGGAAGGAGCAATCAGCCCCAGCATTTT. Encoded protein: CASSAGRSNQPQHF.

The chain recombines TRBV19 with TRBJ1-3; D gene uncertain. Trimming cost V 3 bases and J 6 bases, with 27 bases left between them. The CDR3 is made up of 19 amino acids. Germline-derived CDR1 and CDR2 are LNHDA and SQIVND (reference sequence). The chain's CDR3 is CASSIGNSRPWEVENTIYF. CDR3 bases: TGTGCCAGTAGTATCGGCAACTCCCGGCCATGGGAAGTCGAAAACACCATATATTTT.

This clone was detected only a few times. The chain recombines TRBV6-6 with TRBJ1-1; D is uncertain. Per germline, CDR1 MNHNY and CDR2 SVGAGI (reference sequence). There are 13 residues in the CDR3. V lost 2 bases and J lost 1, with 5 bases in between. DNA for the CDR3: TGTGCCAGCAGTTACGACCAGAACACTGAAGCTTTCTTT. Its protein product is CASSYDQNTEAFF.

V and J are TRBV5-4 and TRBJ2-1, with 12 bases aligning to TRBD2. Looked up from germline, CDR1 is SGHNT and CDR2 is YYREEE (reference sequence). The CDR3 is made up of 19 amino acids. V was pared by 4 bases and J by 4 bases, with 15 bases of the junction left unmatched. The CDR3: CASSLGMVTSGRTYNEQFF. The CDR3 DNA follows: TGTGCCAGCAGCCTGGGGATGGTGACTAGCGGGAGAACTTACAATGAGCAGTTCTTC.

The V gene is TRBV12-5, the J gene TRBJ2-3; D not certain. There are 12 residues in the CDR3. Per the germline V gene, CDR1 is LGHNT and CDR2 is FRNRAP. V lost 5 bases, J lost 3 bases, and 6 bases lay in between. CDR3 in amino acids: CASGETTDTQYF. CDR3 coding DNA: TGTGCTAGTGGTGAGACGACAGATACGCAGTATTTT.

The V call is TRBV18, the J call TRBJ2-1; D not resolved. The CDR3 spans 15 residues. Germline assignment: CDR1 KGHSH and CDR2 LQKENI. Trimming took 3 bases from V and 0 from J, leaving 9 bases between them. The CDR3 loop reads CASSPELSSYNEQFF. CDR3 nucleotides: TGTGCCAGCTCACCGGAGCTGAGCTCCTACAATGAGCAGTTCTTC.

CDR3 coding DNA: TGTGCCATCAGTGTTGAGGGGGCGGGAAATCAGCCCCAGCATTTT. Translation gives CAISVEGAGNQPQHF. V is TRBV10-3 and J is TRBJ1-5; 7 positions agree with TRBD1. The J segment lost 4 bases and the V segment lost 4 bases, leaving 7 bases of the junction unmatched. The CDR3 extends over 15 amino acids. Germline CDR1 and CDR2: ENHRY and SYGVKD.

The count of this clone is one. This chain's CDR3 is CASSNNKGFYEKLFF. The CDR3, as DNA: TGTGCCAGCAGCAACAACAAGGGGTTTTACGAAAAACTGTTTTTT. The rearrangement uses TRBV7-2 and TRBJ1-4, with D possibly matching TRBD1 (5 bases). From germline, CDR1 is SGHTA and CDR2 FQGNSA. The V end lost 5 bases, the J end lost 8 bases, and 18 bases lay between the germline ends. The CDR3 contains 15 residues.

The rearrangement uses TRBV5-1 and TRBJ1-2; no reliable D call. Trimming took 1 base from V and 3 from J, leaving 10 bases between them. The V gene's germline CDR1 is SGHRS and CDR2 YFSETQ. The CDR3 extends over 14 amino acids. The CDR3 is CASSLIPVDYGYTF. The CDR3 DNA reads as TGCGCCAGCAGCTTGATTCCGGTCGACTATGGCTACACCTTC.

The genes are TRBV5-1 and TRBJ1-5; D may be TRBD1 (6 bases). Germline CDR1 SGHRS, CDR2 YFSETQ. V was clipped by 2 bases and J by 0 bases, with 9 bases between them. The CDR3 is made up of 15 amino acids. CDR3 sequence: CASSLGGISNQPQHF. The CDR3 bases are TGCGCCAGCAGCTTAGGGGGGATTAGCAATCAGCCCCAGCATTTT. Drawing the rest from reference TRBV5-1 and TRBJ1-5, the complete variable domain is KAGVTQTPRYLIKTRGQQVTLSCSPISGHRSVSWYQQTPGQGLQFLFEYFSETQRNKGNFPGRFSGRQFSNSRSEMNVSTLELGDSALYLCASSLGGISNQPQHFGDGTRLSIL.